The 21 T cell receptor beta chains in this list originate from one sample, sequenced in a study of cytomegalovirus exposure and HLA in healthy donors. The study ran its PCR with 60 Vbeta and 13 Jbeta primers. Using immunoSEQ multiplex PCR, the repertoire was profiled, and TCRdb retains in-frame clones only, with some absent. Its clone listing holds 100,000 to 150,000 clones. Sequenced material: PBMCs. The receptors were sampled from a man aged 25 to 40 in good health and CMV-seronegative.

The gene calls are TRBV7-3 and TRBJ1-4; D might be TRBD1 (5 bases). The germline V gene encodes CDR1 SGHTA and CDR2 FQGTGA. The CDR3 extends over 15 amino acids. V was shortened by 0 bases and J by 3 bases, with 8 bases between the two germline ends. The CDR3 reads CASSLTAGPNEKLFF. The DNA for the CDR3 is TGTGCCAGCAGCTTAACGGCGGGACCTAATGAAAAACTGTTTTTT.

The V and J genes are TRBV29-1 and TRBJ2-7; 8 nucleotides line up with TRBD1. CDR1 SQVTM and CDR2 ANQGSEA come from the germline V gene. Germline trimming cut 0 bases from V and 6 bases from J; bases unmatched to any gene: 10. The CDR3 runs 15 residues. The CDR3 DNA sequence: TGCAGCGTTGAAGAAGTTTGGGACAGGTTGAGCGAGCAGTACTTC. It codes for CSVEEVWDRLSEQYF.

CDR3 in amino acids: CASSFSGTGKSGANVLTF. The CDR3 DNA reads as TGTGCCAGCAGCTTCTCCGGGACAGGGAAGTCTGGGGCCAACGTCCTGACTTTC. The chain carries TRBV7-3 and TRBJ2-6; 9 bases are shared with TRBD1. CDR1 SGHTA and CDR2 FQGTGA come from the germline V gene. The V gene end was trimmed by 3 bases and the J gene end by 1 base; junction bases not matched to a gene: 7. This CDR3 has 18 amino acids. Complete variable domain (other parts from reference TRBV7-3 and TRBJ2-6): GAGVSQTPSNKVTEKGKYVELRCDPISGHTALYWYRQSLGQGPEFLIYFQGTGAADDSGLPNDRFFAVRPEGSVSTLKIQRTERGDSAVYLCASSFSGTGKSGANVLTFGAGSRLTVL.

This chain uses TRBV7-2 with TRBJ2-3; the D is unclear. This CDR3 is 14 amino acids long. V was pared by 1 base and J by 5 bases, with 10 bases between. Germline V gene sequence: CDR1 SGHTA, CDR2 FQGNSA. The CDR3, as DNA: TGTGCCAGCAGCTTAGTACAGATGGTAGATACGCAGTATTTT. This encodes CASSLVQMVDTQYF.

This sequence joins TRBV5-4 and TRBJ2-7; no firm D call. Germline lookup yields CDR1 SGHNT and CDR2 YYREEE (reference sequence). Trimming stripped 0 bases from V and 3 bases from J, with 10 bases between. This CDR3 is built from 14 residues. The DNA of the CDR3 is TGTGCCAGCAGCTTGGAGGCAGACTTCTACGAGCAGTACTTC. This codes for CASSLEADFYEQYF.

CDR3 protein: CASSFSGRPYNEQFF. The DNA of the CDR3 is TGTGCCAGCAGCTTTAGCGGGAGGCCGTACAATGAGCAGTTCTTC. The rearrangement links TRBV5-4 to TRBJ2-1, with 10 bases that match TRBD2. Germline trimming cut 2 bases from V and 4 bases from J; bases unmatched to any gene: 3. In germline, CDR1 is SGHNT, CDR2 YYREEE (reference sequence). CDR3 length: 15 amino acids.

The chain is built from TRBV6-5 and TRBJ2-7; the match to TRBD2 covers 7 bases. V lost 6 bases to trimming and J lost 4 bases; unmatched junction nucleotides: 12. The CDR3 is made up of 15 amino acids. CDR1 and CDR2 (germline): MNHEY, SVGAGI. Here the CDR3 DNA reads TGTGCCAGCAGGCGGGAGAAGGCAGATATATACGAGCAGTACTTC. The encoded protein is CASRREKADIYEQYF.

The rearrangement uses TRBV5-1 and TRBJ2-1, with 13 bases fitting TRBD2. CDR3 size: 16 residues. Trimming removed 4 bases from V and 9 bases from J; junction bases left unmatched: 10. The germline V gene has CDR1 SGHRS and CDR2 YFSETQ. The CDR3 here is CASSAGTSGIFGEQFF. The CDR3 DNA reads TGCGCCAGCAGCGCGGGGACTAGCGGGATCTTTGGTGAGCAGTTCTTC.

V gene TRBV11-1 combines with J gene TRBJ1-2, with D tentatively TRBD1 (5 bases). The germline V gene has CDR1 SGHAT and CDR2 FQDESV (reference sequence). The CDR3 runs 17 residues. V lost 5 bases, J lost 2 bases, and 21 bases lay in between. CDR3 sequence (DNA): TGTGCCAGCAGCCCGGGCTGGGGGGAACGTCAGAACTATGGCTACACCTTC. Its translation: CASSPGWGERQNYGYTF.

The chain uses TRBV5-1 and TRBJ2-1; D not certain. In germline, CDR1 is SGHRS, CDR2 YFSETQ. The CDR3 sequence is 13 residues long. The ends were cut back, 4 bases at V and 6 bases at J, with 11 bases in the middle. CDR3 amino acids: CASSLTEINEQFF. For the CDR3, the DNA is TGCGCCAGCAGCCTGACTGAGATCAATGAGCAGTTCTTC.

This sequence joins TRBV10-1 and TRBJ1-6; possibly TRBD1 for D (6 bases). CDR1 WNHNN and CDR2 SYGVQD come from the germline V gene (reference sequence). Trimming took off 4 bases at V and 7 bases at J, with 8 bases between the two ends. This CDR3 has 13 residues. CDR3 loop: CASSGQVNSPLHF. In DNA, the CDR3 is TGCGCCAGCAGTGGACAGGTGAATTCACCCCTCCACTTT.

The chain is built from TRBV27 and TRBJ2-7; no reliable D call. The V gene lost 4 bases and the J gene lost 0 bases, with 10 bases spanning the gap. The CDR3 runs to 14 residues. Germline loops: CDR1 MNHEY, CDR2 SMNVEV (reference sequence). CDR3 DNA: TGTGCCAGCAGTTCCCCCCCGGGCTCCTACGAGCAGTACTTC. Amino acids: CASSSPPGSYEQYF.

The V call is TRBV5-1, the J call TRBJ1-5; D gene ambiguous. The CDR3 consists of 15 residues. Trimming removed 0 bases from V and 9 bases from J, with 16 bases in between. Germline V gives CDR1 SGHRS, CDR2 YFSETQ. CDR3 amino acids: CASSLGGVDLGPQHF. For the CDR3, the DNA is TGCGCCAGCAGCTTGGGAGGTGTAGACCTAGGGCCCCAGCATTTT.

This chain uses TRBV29-1 with TRBJ2-3, with D perhaps TRBD2 (6 bases). With 1 base removed from V and 3 bases from J, the gap between germline ends came to 11 bases. The germline CDR1 and CDR2 sequences are SQVTM and ANQGSEA. The CDR3 loop spans 14 amino acids. The CDR3, as DNA: TGCAGCGTTGAAGGGGCTAGCGAGACAGATACGCAGTATTTT. Protein: CSVEGASETDTQYF.

The V call is TRBV10-3, the J call TRBJ2-7, with 9 nucleotides matching TRBD2. Looked up from germline, CDR1 is ENHRY and CDR2 is SYGVKD. This CDR3 is 16 amino acids long. Trimming at V came to 2 bases and at J to 2 bases, leaving 7 bases not matched to a gene. The CDR3 coding sequence is TGTGCCATCAGTGAGGTCCCAGCGGGAGGTGCCTACGAGCAGTACTTC. Its protein product is CAISEVPAGGAYEQYF.

The chain has TRBV30 and TRBJ1-1, with TRBD1 matching 8 bases. Germline assignment: CDR1 GTSNPN and CDR2 SVGIG (reference sequence). This CDR3 region has 14 residues. With V trimmed by 8 bases and J by 1 base, 9 bases remained unmatched. The CDR3 protein is CAQGQVNANTEAFF. The CDR3 DNA follows: TGTGCCCAGGGACAGGTAAACGCGAACACTGAAGCTTTCTTT. Complete variable domain (other parts from reference TRBV30 and TRBJ1-1): SQTIHQWPATLVQPVGSPLSLECTVEGTSNPNLYWYRQAAGRGLQLLFYSVGIGQISSEVPQNLSASRPQDRQFILSSKKLLLSDSGFYLCAQGQVNANTEAFFGQGTRLTVV.

The V call is TRBV7-2, the J call TRBJ2-2; 8 bases are a match to TRBD2. This CDR3 has 15 amino acids. CDR1 SGHTA and CDR2 FQGNSA come from the germline V gene. Unmatched junction bases numbered 7, after V lost 5 bases and J lost 5 bases. CDR3 bases: TGTGCCAGCAGCCCCGGGGGGGGGCAGACCGGGGAGCTGTTTTTT. Residues: CASSPGGGQTGELFF. Full variable domain (remainder filled in from reference TRBV7-2 and TRBJ2-2): GAGVSQSPSNKVTEKGKDVELRCDPISGHTALYWYRQSLGQGLEFLIYFQGNSAPDKSGLPSDRFSAERTGGSVSTLTIQRTQQEDSAVYLCASSPGGGQTGELFFGEGSRLTVL.

The chain has TRBV19 and TRBJ1-2; D ambiguous. The CDR3 has 15 residues. Germline V lookup: CDR1 LNHDA, CDR2 SQIVND (reference sequence). V was trimmed by 0 bases and J by 4 bases, leaving 12 bases between them. CDR3 loop: CASSIDRNIPYGYTF. CDR3 nucleotides: TGTGCCAGTAGTATAGATCGAAACATCCCCTATGGCTACACCTTC.

The chain combines TRBV19 with TRBJ1-5; TRBD1 matches at 9 bases. Trimming took 5 bases from V and 4 from J; bases not matched to a gene: 6. The CDR3 is made up of 15 amino acids. Germline values: CDR1 LNHDA, CDR2 SQIVND (reference sequence). CDR3 protein: CASSVQGARNQPQHF. The CDR3 bases are TGTGCCAGTAGTGTACAGGGGGCTAGGAATCAGCCCCAGCATTTT.

The chain couples TRBV7-2 to TRBJ2-2; 12 bases map to TRBD1. With V trimmed by 2 bases and J by 6 bases, 4 bases remained unmatched. The CDR3 consists of 16 residues. The germline gives CDR1 SGHTA, CDR2 FQGNSA. The CDR3 loop is CASSLLGQGASGELFF. The CDR3 DNA reads as TGTGCCAGCAGCTTACTGGGACAGGGGGCGTCCGGGGAGCTGTTTTTT. The full variable domain, rest sourced from reference TRBV7-2 and TRBJ2-2, is GAGVSQSPSNKVTEKGKDVELRCDPISGHTALYWYRQSLGQGLEFLIYFQGNSAPDKSGLPSDRFSAERTGGSVSTLTIQRTQQEDSAVYLCASSLLGQGASGELFFGEGSRLTVL.

The chain joins TRBV28 to TRBJ2-1, with TRBD2 as a possible D gene (5 bases). This CDR3 has 13 amino acids. CDR1 is MDHEN and CDR2 is SYDVKM in the germline V gene. Trimming took off 6 bases at V and 6 bases at J, with 12 bases between the two ends. CDR3 nucleotides: TGTGCCAGCAGCTCGACTACGCCCAATGAGCAGTTCTTC. Protein sequence: CASSSTTPNEQFF.